Listed below are T cell receptor beta chains from one sample, sequenced in a study of T cell responses to AZD1222 COVID-19 vaccine. TCRdb's copy holds only in-frame clones and misses some; the assay was immunoSEQ multiplex PCR. The sample holds over 100,000 clones, just over 90% seen once. The sample consisted of peripheral blood, taken on day 0 of AZD1222 vaccination. The receptors stem from an adult in good health. Each CDR3 is given without its conserved first and last residue.

11,TRBV30,TRBJ1-4,AWSVEGGEKLF
14,TRBV19,TRBJ1-5,ASSGQGPYSNQPQH
13,TRBV27,TRBJ2-5,ASSFSSGNQETQY
11,TRBV29-1,TRBJ2-5,SAERGFQETQY
13,TRBV18,TRBJ1-4,ASSPPSIRNEKLF
12,TRBV6-5,TRBJ1-4,ASSTTGEDEKLF
12,TRBV27,TRBJ1-4,ASSFRGRGEKLF
9,TRBV5-8,TRBJ1-2,ASSHIYGYT
13,TRBV4-3,TRBJ1-1,ASSQDWGHRAEAF
15,TRBV20-1,TRBJ1-6,SASPDRRSSYNSPLH
10,TRBV9,TRBJ2-7,ASSPQGDEQY
17,TRBV11-2,TRBJ2-6,ASSSIPGQQLTGANVLT
11,TRBV12-3/TRBV12-4,TRBJ2-2,ASSLGPPGELF
12,TRBV6-5,TRBJ1-4,ASSRDSENEKLF
17,TRBV4-2,TRBJ2-7,ASSQDRVGASGGFYEQY
17,TRBV7-3,TRBJ2-2,ASSPRLAGAEDNTGELF
9,TRBV9,TRBJ1-2,ASSVDEDYT
14,TRBV10-2,TRBJ2-7,ASKVSGEGHPYEQY
8,TRBV20-1,TRBJ2-5,SARQETQY
14,TRBV18,TRBJ1-6,ASSHGQSSYNSPLH
14,TRBV9,TRBJ1-6,ASSPRQASYNSPLH
9,TRBV10-3,TRBJ2-7,AISQGYEQY
11,TRBV21-1,TRBJ2-5,ASSKVGRKTQY
13,TRBV18,TRBJ1-3,ASSPRQGFGNTIY
13,TRBV28,TRBJ2-5,ASSPGQGPRKTQY
11,TRBV7-2,TRBJ1-2,ASSLDGNSGYT
12,TRBV27,TRBJ2-7,ASRYRAGSYEQY
12,TRBV9,TRBJ1-5,ASSVAGGHQPQH
9,TRBV5-4,TRBJ2-7,ASSRRDEQY
11,TRBV6-5,TRBJ2-2,ASSYRVPGELF
14,TRBV5-1,TRBJ1-1,ASSLGARTTNTEAF
12,TRBV6-2/TRBV6-3,TRBJ1-5,ASSRGVSNQPQH
13,TRBV6-5,TRBJ1-5,ASGWDRASNQPQH
15,TRBV5-1,TRBJ2-5,ASSLGRTGGLVETQY
12,TRBV6-2/TRBV6-3,TRBJ1-5,ASSYSRENQPQH
12,TRBV7-2,TRBJ2-1,ASSLVQGDNEQF
13,TRBV2,TRBJ1-3,ASSPWDLSGNTIY
13,TRBV6-5,TRBJ2-1,ASSTFRGQDNEQF
13,TRBV6-5,TRBJ2-7,ASSSTGTGVWEQY
14,TRBV4-1,TRBJ2-7,ASSREASGLAYEQY
13,TRBV6-5,TRBJ2-1,ASRTSGGARNEQF
12,TRBV19,TRBJ2-7,ASTPGQGTYEQY